This T cell receptor (beta chain) came from a study of shared clonotypes between healthy human individuals. Study-wide findings and caveats: Among several donors, roughly 5.5% of naive CD4 clonotypes were found in common.

Here immunoSEQ multiplex PCR was the method, and the copy in TCRdb shows in-frame clones only, minus some. There are roughly 650,000 clones in the sample; approximately 96% occur only once, and less than 0.12% lies in the top ten. The naive CD8 fraction comprised CD45RO-negative cells positively selected for CCR7 and excluded terminally differentiated effector memory CD45RA+ cells. A word on this clone: Its antigen remains unknown.

V shed 5 bases, J shed 4 bases, and the junction held 16 bases outside the gene matches. The CDR3 consists of 17 residues. Germline V lookup: CDR1 MDHEN, CDR2 SYDVKM. The rearrangement joins TRBV28 to TRBJ2-5; 7 bases are a match to TRBD1. The clonotype originates from a woman in her twenties or thirties in good health. Sequencing was done on a sample of naive CD8+ T cells sorted from blood. This chain's CDR3 is CASSTYQQGKVLETQYF. CDR3 nucleotide sequence: TGTGCCAGCAGTACGTATCAACAGGGGAAAGTGTTAGAGACCCAGTACTTC.